A single sample is the source of the 25 T cell receptor beta chains below, sequenced in a study of T cell repertoires in aging, cancer and after chemotherapy (dated by TCRdb to the late 2010s). TCR beta rearrangements were amplified from genomic DNA extracted from peripheral blood rather than from sorted cells or RNA. Instrument used: Illumina MiSeq. Using a mixed TRB-A/B primer pool, multiplex touch-down PCR amplified rearranged TRB sequences covering the V, D and J segments. TCRdb reprocessed the public reads (quality trimming at Q25 with fastp, clone calling with MiXCR) and kept in-frame beta chains. Each entry is one CDR3 protein sequence, shown with its most common DNA and genes. This sample is represented by 1,600 or so distinct CDR3 sequences; about 19% of them were singletons. The ten largest clonotypes hold less than 30% of the sample. The sample consisted of blood. These receptors came from a human donor with a blood cancer.

CDR3 bases: TGCAGTGCTTTGCGACCGGGACTAGCGGGAGTCCTAAATGAGCAGTTCTTC. It yields the protein CSALRPGLAGVLNEQFF. This chain joins TRBV20-1 and TRBJ2-1; 14 nucleotides line up with TRBD2. J gave up 7 bases and V 5 bases, and 13 bases lay outside the gene matches. Germline V gene data show CDR1 as DFQATT and CDR2 as SNEGSKA (reference sequence). This CDR3 contains 17 residues.

A few counts support this clonotype. The chain is built from TRBV5-6 and TRBJ1-1; D possibly corresponds to TRBD1 (5 bases). This CDR3 region has 13 residues. Trimming took off 3 bases at V and 6 bases at J, with 12 bases between the two ends. Germline V gene sequence: CDR1 SGHDT, CDR2 YYEEEE. Here the CDR3 DNA reads TGTGCCAGCAGCTGGGAAAGACAGCCTGAAGCTTTCTTT. It translates to CASSWERQPEAFF. Using reference TRBV5-6 and TRBJ1-1 for the parts outside the CDR3, the full variable domain is DAGVTQSPTHLIKTRGQQVTLRCSPKSGHDTVSWYQQALGQGPQFIFQYYEEEERQRGNFPDRFSGHQFPNYSSELNVNALLLGDSALYLCASSWERQPEAFFGQGTRLTVV.

This clonotype rates as medium-sized. This chain links TRBV10-3 with TRBJ1-1; D gene unclear. Germline CDR1 is ENHRY and CDR2 is SYGVKD. Trimming shortened V by 2 bases and J by 7 bases, and 5 bases separated the two germline ends. The CDR3 runs to 11 residues. The DNA of the CDR3 is TGTGCCATCAGTGAGGAGGATGAAGCTTTCTTT. This translates into CAISEEDEAFF.

The CDR3 loop reads CASSLGPREGTEAFF. For the CDR3, the DNA is TGTGCCAGCAGTTTGGGACCGAGAGAGGGAACTGAAGCTTTCTTT. The rearrangement links TRBV28 to TRBJ1-1; possible D gene TRBD1, 5 bases. The CDR3 contains 15 residues. Germline V lookup: CDR1 MDHEN, CDR2 SYDVKM. V gave up 3 bases and J gave up 5 bases, with 16 bases separating them.

By proportion, this clonotype is medium-sized. The gene calls are TRBV6-6 and TRBJ2-1, with D perhaps being TRBD1 or TRBD2 (5 bases each). The V gene lost 5 bases and the J gene lost 2 bases, with 13 bases spanning the gap. This CDR3 comprises 15 residues. Germline CDR1 and CDR2: MNHNY and SVGAGI (reference sequence). The CDR3 spells CASSPPGTAYNEQFF. The CDR3 DNA reads as TGTGCCAGCAGTCCTCCCGGGACGGCCTACAATGAGCAGTTCTTC.

This clonotype qualifies as medium-sized. The V and J genes are TRBV6-5 and TRBJ2-7, with a possible D match to TRBD2 (6 bases). V lost 6 bases to trimming and J lost 6 bases, with 12 bases between them. Germline V gene sequence: CDR1 MNHEY, CDR2 SVGAGI. This CDR3 is built from 12 residues. CDR3: CASSRAGSEQYF. In DNA, the CDR3 is TGTGCCAGCAGCCGCGCGGGGAGCGAGCAGTACTTC.

This clonotype is medium-sized within its sample. The chain employs TRBV19 and TRBJ2-7, with 11 bases identical to TRBD2. From germline, CDR1 is LNHDA and CDR2 SQIVND (reference sequence). CDR3 length: 14 amino acids. V was clipped by 9 bases and J by 2 bases; unmatched bases: 6. CDR3 bases: TGTGCCAGCCAAGGGACTAGCGGTGCCTACGAGCAGTACTTC. Residues: CASQGTSGAYEQYF.

By share of the sample, this clonotype is medium-sized. V usage is TRBV6-1 and J usage is TRBJ2-1; D call uncertain. V was trimmed by 1 base and J by 4 bases, leaving 11 bases between them. This CDR3 has 15 amino acids. CDR1 MNHNS and CDR2 SASEGT come from the germline V gene. CDR3 sequence: CASSEDWTDYNEQFF. The CDR3 DNA follows: TGTGCCAGCAGTGAAGATTGGACGGATTACAATGAGCAGTTCTTC.

This clonotype was recorded only once. The chain is built from TRBV7-6 and TRBJ2-7; 9 bases agree with TRBD1. This CDR3 region has 14 residues. The V segment lost 5 bases and the J segment 5 bases; nucleotides outside the gene matches: 7. CDR1 SGHVS and CDR2 FNYEAQ come from the germline V gene. The CDR3 sequence is CASSLGTGRDEQYF. The CDR3 nucleotides are TGTGCCAGCAGCCTTGGGACAGGGCGGGACGAGCAGTACTTC. The variable domain in full, with the rest retrieved from reference TRBV7-6 and TRBJ2-7, is GAGVSQSPRYKVTKRGQDVALRCDPISGHVSLYWYRQALGQGPEFLTYFNYEAQQDKSGLPNDRFSAERPEGSISTLTIQRTEQRDSAMYRCASSLGTGRDEQYFGPGTRLTVT.

This clonotype is categorized as large (0.1 to 1%). The genes are TRBV27 and TRBJ2-1; TRBD2 matches at 10 bases. V was pared by 4 bases and J by 5 bases, with 5 bases of the junction left unmatched. This CDR3 region has 15 residues. Germline V gene data show CDR1 as MNHEY and CDR2 as SMNVEV (reference sequence). The DNA for the CDR3 is TGTGCCAGCAGTTCCGGGACTAGCGCCAACAATGAGCAGTTCTTC. Its protein is CASSSGTSANNEQFF.

By share, this clonotype counts as medium-sized. J is TRBJ1-6 and V is TRBV27; D uncertain. Trimming shortened V by 5 bases and J by 0 bases, and 5 bases separated the two germline ends. This CDR3 is built from 14 residues. Germline CDR1 MNHEY, CDR2 SMNVEV (reference sequence). The CDR3 DNA reads as TGTGCCAGCAGTCAGAGCTCCTATAATTCACCCCTCCACTTT. Translation: CASSQSSYNSPLHF.

This clonotype is medium-sized. The CDR3 loop is CAWSVLAGVVDTQYF. CDR3 DNA sequence: TGTGCCTGGAGTGTACTAGCGGGAGTGGTAGATACGCAGTATTTT. This chain connects TRBV30 to TRBJ2-3; 11 nucleotides agree with TRBD2. CDR1 and CDR2 from the germline V gene are GTSNPN and SVGIG (reference sequence). Trimming removed 0 bases from V and 5 bases from J; junction bases left unmatched: 4. CDR3 length: 15 amino acids. The complete variable domain, with remaining parts taken from reference TRBV30 and TRBJ2-3, reads SQTIHQWPATLVQPVGSPLSLECTVEGTSNPNLYWYRQAAGRGLQLLFYSVGIGQISSEVPQNLSASRPQDRQFILSSKKLLLSDSGFYLCAWSVLAGVVDTQYFGPGTRLTVL.

The chain carries TRBV7-9 and TRBJ2-2; 8 bases are shared with TRBD1. Germline V gene data show CDR1 as SEHNR and CDR2 as FQNEAQ (reference sequence). The CDR3 runs 15 residues. Trimming at V came to 5 bases and at J to 7 bases, leaving 9 bases not matched to a gene. For the CDR3, the DNA is TGTGCCAGCAGCCTTATGACAGGGGCAAGCGGGGAGCTGTTTTTT. Protein product: CASSLMTGASGELFF.

V is TRBV5-5 and J is TRBJ2-1; 10 bases align to TRBD2. Germline lookup yields CDR1 SGHKS and CDR2 YYEKEE (reference sequence). There are 15 residues in the CDR3. Unmatched junction bases numbered 7, after V lost 5 bases and J lost 5 bases. The CDR3 region is CASRGLAVWNNEQFF. CDR3 coding DNA: TGTGCCAGCAGAGGACTAGCGGTTTGGAACAATGAGCAGTTCTTC.

This clonotype turned up a few times. The gene calls are TRBV20-1 and TRBJ2-7; 11 bases align to TRBD2. The CDR3 is made up of 15 amino acids. Trimming took 6 bases from V and 2 from J; bases not matched to a gene: 9. The germline gives CDR1 DFQATT, CDR2 SNEGSKA (reference sequence). This CDR3 reads CSARLAGGWTYEQYF. CDR3 nucleotides: TGCAGTGCGCGGCTAGCGGGAGGTTGGACCTACGAGCAGTACTTC.

V is TRBV5-1 and J is TRBJ2-2, with a possible D match to TRBD1 (5 bases). Germline CDR1 and CDR2: SGHRS and YFSETQ. Trimming removed 0 bases from V and 2 bases from J, with 14 bases in between. The CDR3 runs 17 residues. The CDR3, as DNA: TGCGCCAGCAGCTTGGCCCTAGGGGCGGAAAACACCGGGGAGCTGTTTTTT. It translates to CASSLALGAENTGELFF.

This sequence joins TRBV7-9 and TRBJ2-1; TRBD1 aligns across 10 bases. The CDR3 length is 14 residues. Germline-derived CDR1 and CDR2 are SEHNR and FQNEAQ (reference sequence). V lost 5 bases, J lost 8 bases, and 6 bases stayed unmatched. CDR3: CASSMGQGRHEQFF. The CDR3 region has the DNA TGTGCCAGCAGCATGGGACAGGGGAGGCATGAGCAGTTCTTC.

This clonotype is judged large (0.1 to 1%). This rearrangement joins TRBV12-3 or TRBV12-4 to TRBJ1-6; D call uncertain. Trimming cost V 2 bases and J 10 bases, with 15 bases left between them. This CDR3 is 15 amino acids long. CDR3 in amino acids: CASSLTYRGKSPLHF. CDR3 sequence (DNA): TGTGCCAGCAGTTTAACCTACAGAGGAAAATCACCCCTCCACTTT.

This chain joins TRBV20-1 and TRBJ2-7, with TRBD2 identical over 14 bases. The CDR3 is 19 residues long. J was trimmed by 4 bases and V by 5 bases; bases with no gene match: 19. CDR1 is DFQATT and CDR2 is SNEGSKA in the germline V gene (reference sequence). The CDR3, as DNA: TGCAGTGCTTTGCGACCGGGACTAGCGGGAGAATTTGTCAGTTACGAGCAGTACTTC. This codes for CSALRPGLAGEFVSYEQYF.

The gene calls are TRBV4-1 and TRBJ2-1; TRBD1 agrees at 8 bases. Germline V lookup: CDR1 MGHRA, CDR2 YSYEKL. The CDR3 is made up of 14 amino acids. With 1 base clipped from V and 9 bases from J, the junction kept 5 bases outside the gene matches. The CDR3 sequence is CASSQGRTGGEQFF. The CDR3, as DNA: TGCGCCAGCAGCCAAGGCCGAACAGGGGGTGAGCAGTTCTTC.

In its sample, this clonotype is medium-sized. The V gene is TRBV19, the J gene TRBJ2-1; D is undetermined. Germline values: CDR1 LNHDA, CDR2 SQIVND (reference sequence). CDR3 length equals 14 residues. Trimming left V 6 bases short and J 0 bases short, with 9 bases between. The DNA of the CDR3 is TGTGCCAGTAGGGGCTTCAGCTCCTACAATGAGCAGTTCTTC. Protein: CASRGFSSYNEQFF. Complete variable domain (other parts from reference TRBV19 and TRBJ2-1): DGGITQSPKYLFRKEGQNVTLSCEQNLNHDAMYWYRQDPGQGLRLIYYSQIVNDFQKGDIAEGYSVSREKKESFPLTVTSAQKNPTAFYLCASRGFSSYNEQFFGPGTRLTVL.

This clonotype was seen only a few times. The chain is built from TRBV10-3 and TRBJ2-7; D ambiguous. This CDR3 comprises 11 residues. CDR1 is ENHRY, CDR2 SYGVKD, per germline. The V end was cut by 3 bases, the J end by 3 bases, with 3 bases between. CDR3 in DNA: TGTGCCATCAGTGACCTCTACGAGCAGTACTTC. Its translation is CAISDLYEQYF.

This clonotype is labeled as medium-sized. The chain links TRBV19 to TRBJ2-7, with D tentatively TRBD1 or TRBD2 (5 bases each). Germline lookup yields CDR1 LNHDA and CDR2 SQIVND (reference sequence). V was trimmed by 4 bases and J by 1 base, leaving 14 bases between them. The CDR3 spans 15 residues. The CDR3 bases are TGTGCCAGTAGTAACACCGGGGCCCTATCCTACGAGCAGTACTTC. Translating gives CASSNTGALSYEQYF.

This clonotype was recorded only once. At one end, the junction sequence differs from germline, possibly due to a read error. V usage is TRBV20-1 and J usage is TRBJ1-4; weak D call: TRBD1 (6 bases). Germline CDR1 and CDR2: DFQATT and SNEGSKA (reference sequence). The CDR3 has 13 amino acids. In DNA, the CDR3 is TGCAGTACTAGGGGGAAGTCGGATGAAAAACTGTTTTTT. Translating gives CSTRGKSDEKLFF.

By share, this clonotype ranks as medium-sized (0.01 to 0.1%). The chain has TRBV5-6 and TRBJ2-5, with unresolved D. The germline V gene encodes CDR1 SGHDT and CDR2 YYEEEE. This CDR3 has 16 amino acids. The germline V and J ends were trimmed by 0 bases and 5 bases, with 17 bases remaining between them. CDR3 sequence (DNA): TGTGCCAGCAGCTTGGGGAGTGTCAGGCCTTTGGAGACCCAGTACTTC. It encodes CASSLGSVRPLETQYF.